This T cell receptor beta chain was sequenced in a study of T cells in Graves' hyperthyroidism and ophthalmopathy. Regions amplified from RNA transcripts were the TCR beta CDR3 regions. TCR CDR3 underwent first-round RT-PCR with the HTBI primer set. MiXCR, applied by TCRdb to the multiplex PCR reads, yields one record per CDR3 protein. The data show 350,000 or so distinct CDR3 sequences, 18% seen once. Lactation, pregnancy, other autoimmune disease or uncontrolled infection led to exclusion of patients. Germline V gene sequence: CDR1 PRHDT, CDR2 FYEKMQ (reference sequence). Trimming stripped 6 bases from V and 6 bases from J, with 21 bases between. The CDR3 loop spans 15 amino acids.

Source material: blood. The V call is TRBV13, the J call TRBJ2-7; D is uncertain. The source is a middle-aged woman with Graves' ophthalmopathy. CDR3 residues: CASSQNPGVVGEQYF. The CDR3 DNA sequence: TGTGCCAGCAGTCAAAACCCCGGAGTTGTAGGCGAGCAGTACTTC.